These 15 T cell receptor beta chains were sequenced from one sample in a study of blood T cell repertoires in COVID-19 (dated by TCRdb to about 2020). Library preparation employed the immunoSEQ multiplex PCR assay. As stored in TCRdb, this immuneACCESS dataset retains in-frame rearrangements with V and J assigned. A fraction of the clones does not appear; measured against another copy, unresolved V genes explain less than half of the discrepancy, and the remainder lacks a known reason. This sample lists a few hundred thousand clones; 70% to 90% were detected once. 3% of the sample is taken by the ten largest. Sample: peripheral blood. These receptors were taken from a man in his sixties with acute or convalescent COVID-19.

The chain recombines TRBV6-5 with TRBJ2-5; 8 bases map to TRBD2. The germline V gene has CDR1 MNHEY and CDR2 SVGAGI. This CDR3 spans 15 amino acids. J lost 2 bases, V lost 4 bases, and 6 bases had no gene match. The CDR3 DNA reads TGTGCCAGCAGTTGGGTCGGGGGGGAACAAGAGACCCAGTACTTC. This translates into CASSWVGGEQETQYF.

This chain links TRBV3-1 (or the pseudogene TRBV3-2) with TRBJ1-1; a weak D match, TRBD1 (6 bases). The CDR3 length is 14 residues. The ends were cut back, 4 bases at V and 6 bases at J, with 15 bases in the middle. Germline CDR1 and CDR2: LGHDT and YNNKEL (reference sequence). For the CDR3, the DNA is TGTGCCAGCAGCCCGGGACAACCCAGGCCTGAAGCTTTCTTT. Translation: CASSPGQPRPEAFF.

This chain links TRBV5-1 with TRBJ1-6; 9 bases map to TRBD1. Germline V gene data show CDR1 as SGHRS and CDR2 as YFSETQ. Germline trimming cut 4 bases from V and 5 bases from J; bases unmatched to any gene: 7. The CDR3 is made up of 16 amino acids. The CDR3 is CASSPFGTGNNSPLHF. CDR3 nucleotides: TGCGCCAGCAGCCCGTTCGGGACAGGGAATAATTCACCCCTCCACTTT.

V is TRBV5-1 and J is TRBJ2-7; 9 bases align to TRBD2. J was trimmed by 3 bases and V by 1 base; bases with no gene match: 5. The CDR3 contains 15 residues. The germline V gene has CDR1 SGHRS and CDR2 YFSETQ. CDR3 DNA: TGCGCCAGCAGCTTGCTATCTAGCGGGGTCTACGAGCAGTACTTC. Translating it yields CASSLLSSGVYEQYF. The full variable domain, its missing parts supplied by reference TRBV5-1 and TRBJ2-7, is KAGVTQTPRYLIKTRGQQVTLSCSPISGHRSVSWYQQTPGQGLQFLFEYFSETQRNKGNFPGRFSGRQFSNSRSEMNVSTLELGDSALYLCASSLLSSGVYEQYFGPGTRLTVT.

V usage is TRBV18 and J usage is TRBJ1-4, with D tentatively TRBD1 (5 bases). CDR1 is KGHSH, CDR2 LQKENI, per germline. The CDR3 contains 15 residues. The V end was cut by 3 bases, the J end by 5 bases, with 13 bases between. CDR3 bases: TGTGCCAGCTCACCCAGGGCCAGACCAAATGAAAAACTGTTTTTT. Translated, it gives CASSPRARPNEKLFF. Together with reference TRBV18 and TRBJ1-4, the CDR3 gives the full variable domain: NAGVMQNPRHLVRRRGQEARLRCSPMKGHSHVYWYRQLPEEGLKFMVYLQKENIIDESGMPKERFSAEFPKEGPSILRIQQVVRGDSAAYFCASSPRARPNEKLFFGSGTQLSVL.

The J gene is TRBJ2-3, the V gene TRBV21-1; the listed D gene, TRBD2, was not tested against the DNA. TRBV21-1 is marked as a pseudogene. The CDR3 is 18 residues long. The CDR3 reads CASSKGGASGRTLGTQYF. CDR3 in DNA: TGTGCCAGCAGCAAAGGGGGCGCTAGCGGGCGAACTTTGGGTACGCAGTATTTT.

The chain joins TRBV6-5 to TRBJ1-1; TRBD1 aligns across 8 bases. This CDR3 spans 14 amino acids. Looked up from germline, CDR1 is MNHEY and CDR2 is SVGAGI. The V segment lost 4 bases and the J segment 2 bases; nucleotides outside the gene matches: 3. CDR3 sequence (DNA): TGTGCCAGCAGTTTGGACAGGGTAAACACTGAAGCTTTCTTT. Its protein product is CASSLDRVNTEAFF.

This clone was counted once. The chain employs TRBV25-1 and TRBJ1-6; D is perhaps TRBD1 (5 bases). Looked up from germline, CDR1 is MGHDK and CDR2 is SYGVNS. This CDR3 has 14 residues. V was clipped by 8 bases and J by 10 bases, with 18 bases between them. CDR3 coding DNA: TGTGCCAGCTCACGACAGTCCCTGGGCTCACCCCTCCACTTT. Its translation is CASSRQSLGSPLHF.

This rearrangement joins TRBV6-5 to TRBJ1-4, with 7 bases matching TRBD1. Trimming at V came to 6 bases and at J to 5 bases, leaving 0 bases not matched to a gene. The CDR3 loop spans 12 amino acids. Germline V gene lookup returns CDR1 MNHEY and CDR2 SVGAGI. This CDR3 is CASRQGNEKLFF. Here the CDR3 DNA reads TGTGCCAGCAGACAGGGGAATGAAAAACTGTTTTTT.

This sequence joins TRBV29-1 and TRBJ2-5; a weak D match, TRBD2 (6 bases). Germline CDR1 reads SQVTM; CDR2 reads ANQGSEA. Trimming pared 6 bases from V and 3 bases from J, leaving 11 bases between. The CDR3 spans 12 residues. The CDR3 nucleotides are TGCAGCGTCTCTAGCGCTAAAGAGACCCAGTACTTC. Its translation is CSVSSAKETQYF. Full variable domain (rest looked up from reference TRBV29-1 and TRBJ2-5): SAVISQKPSRDICQRGTSLTIQCQVDSQVTMMFWYRQQPGQSLTLIATANQGSEATYESGFVIDKFPISRPNLTFSTLTVSNMSPEDSSIYLCSVSSAKETQYFGPGTRLLVL.

This rearrangement joins TRBV9 to TRBJ2-2, with 8 positions matching TRBD1. Trimming cost V 3 bases and J 0 bases; bases outside gene matches: 10. In germline, CDR1 is SGDLS, CDR2 YYNGEE. The CDR3 runs 18 residues. The CDR3 loop is CASSALDSGGANTGELFF. The CDR3 bases are TGTGCCAGCAGCGCCCTGGACTCAGGGGGCGCGAACACCGGGGAGCTGTTTTTT.

Here the CDR3 reads CASSLAGTSGPYEQYF. As DNA, the CDR3 is TGTGCCAGCAGCTTAGCCGGGACTAGCGGACCTTACGAGCAGTACTTC. This chain joins TRBV11-3 and TRBJ2-7; TRBD2 agrees at 11 bases. The J segment lost 4 bases and the V segment lost 1 base, leaving 6 bases of the junction unmatched. CDR3 length equals 16 residues. The germline V gene has CDR1 SGHNT and CDR2 YENEEA.

J is TRBJ2-3 and V is TRBV20-1; D possibly uses TRBD1 or TRBD2 (5 bases each). The germline gives CDR1 DFQATT, CDR2 SNEGSKA (reference sequence). The V and J ends lost 3 bases and 2 bases respectively, with 18 bases between them. The CDR3 loop spans 16 amino acids. The CDR3: CSASGGSAGYTDTQYF. The CDR3 coding sequence is TGCAGTGCTAGTGGGGGTTCGGCAGGGTACACAGATACGCAGTATTTT.

The gene calls are TRBV5-1 and TRBJ2-5; 8 bases are a match to TRBD2. The CDR3 totals 18 residues. Germline values: CDR1 SGHRS, CDR2 YFSETQ. The ends lost 0 bases at V and 2 bases at J; junction bases unmatched: 12. Here the CDR3 reads CASSLEFRSGGRQETQYF. The CDR3 nucleotides are TGCGCCAGCAGCTTGGAATTTCGGAGCGGGGGTAGGCAAGAGACCCAGTACTTC.

This sequence joins TRBV12-3 or TRBV12-4 and TRBJ1-2, with 9 bases fitting TRBD1. The CDR3 extends over 13 amino acids. J was trimmed by 8 bases and V by 1 base; bases with no gene match: 2. The chain's CDR3 is CASSLGQGGGYTF. The CDR3, as DNA: TGTGCCAGCAGTTTAGGACAGGGGGGCGGCTACACCTTC.